This TCR beta chain was captured in a study of sequential checkpoint blockade in melanoma. Study-wide background: First-line arms were nivolumab then ipilimumab, or the reverse, randomized 1:1. After both sequences, patients received maintenance nivolumab.

Produced via immunoSEQ multiplex PCR; TCRdb's table is partial and in-frame only. This table holds roughly 13,000 clones, less than 70% found once. The treatment was: randomized to nivolumab then ipilimumab (arm A) or the reverse (arm B). No patient had prior DNA-damaging chemotherapy. From thawed PBMCs, live CD3+CD8+ cells negative for CD19 and CD56 were sorted. Germline loops: CDR1 SGHNT, CDR2 YENEEA. The CDR3 is made up of 13 amino acids. Losses at the gene ends were 6 bases for V and 3 bases for J; bases not matched to a gene: 5. Sequenced here: CD8+ T cells sorted from blood (inferred from file names), sampled from a patient given nivolumab and ipilimumab in sequence. The chain employs TRBV11-3 and TRBJ2-7, with TRBD2 matching 7 bases. The TCR originated in a human donor with melanoma. The CDR3 DNA sequence: TGTGCCAGCAGACTCTCGGGGGGCTACGAGCAGTACTTC. Amino acid sequence: CASRLSGGYEQYF.